The next 14 T cell receptor beta chains were all read from a single sample in a study of T cells in Graves' hyperthyroidism and ophthalmopathy (dated by TCRdb to about 2019). The library was produced with multiplex PCR. The listed sequencing device is Illumina HiSeq 2000. The TCR beta CDR3 regions were amplified from the RNA transcripts. The TCR CDR3 was subjected to a first round of RT-PCR using the HTBI primer set and the Qiagen OneStep RT-PCR kit. Using fastp trimming at Q25 and MiXCR clonotype assembly, TCRdb reanalyzed the public sequencing data and kept in-frame beta chains. Rows are combined by CDR3 protein, so each entry shows the most common genes and DNA. This sample gives tens of thousands of distinct CDR3 sequences in total; about 49% of them show up just once. About 6% of the sample goes to the ten largest clones. Sequenced material: blood. The receptors shown here come from a woman in her forties or fifties with Graves' hyperthyroidism that later progressed to Graves' ophthalmopathy.

V gene TRBV4-1 combines with J gene TRBJ2-3; no firm D call. V lost 0 bases, J lost 4 bases, and 2 bases lay in between. The CDR3 covers 12 residues. CDR1 MGHRA and CDR2 YSYEKL come from the germline V gene. This CDR3 is CASSQESDTQYF. The CDR3 nucleotides are TGCGCCAGCAGCCAAGAGTCAGATACGCAGTATTTT.

This clonotype was detected many times. The rearrangement uses TRBV3-1 and TRBJ2-3; perhaps TRBD2 as D (7 bases). The CDR3 totals 17 residues. CDR1 and CDR2 from the germline V gene are LGHDT and YNNKEL (reference sequence). V was pared by 1 base and J by 2 bases, with 16 bases between. The DNA of the CDR3 is TGTGCCAGCAGCCAAGGCTGGGGGGCGGGGGACACAGATACGCAGTATTTT. Amino acid sequence: CASSQGWGAGDTDTQYF.

This clonotype was seen ten or more times. The chain combines TRBV5-1 with TRBJ2-5, with 11 bases fitting TRBD2. This CDR3 has 16 amino acids. Germline loops: CDR1 SGHRS, CDR2 YFSETQ. With V trimmed by 2 bases and J by 1 base, 4 bases remained unmatched. The CDR3 loop reads CASSFGTSGIQETQYF. CDR3 coding DNA: TGCGCCAGCAGCTTCGGGACTAGCGGCATCCAAGAGACCCAGTACTTC.

The V call is TRBV7-6, the J call TRBJ2-7, with TRBD2 identical over 11 bases. This CDR3 spans 17 amino acids. Germline lookup yields CDR1 SGHVS and CDR2 FNYEAQ. The V segment lost 1 base and the J segment 6 bases; nucleotides outside the gene matches: 11. The CDR3 bases are TGTGCCAGCAGCTTAGACGTGGGGTTTAGCGGGAGGGGCGAGCAGTACTTC. Residues: CASSLDVGFSGRGEQYF.

The table lists this clonotype with many counts. V usage is TRBV20-1 and J usage is TRBJ2-3; no firm D call. The CDR3 contains 16 residues. Per germline, CDR1 DFQATT and CDR2 SNEGSKA (reference sequence). Trimming left V 1 base short and J 2 bases short, with 16 bases between. CDR3: CSARGHSELVTDTQYF. In DNA, the CDR3 is TGCAGTGCTAGAGGCCACAGTGAGTTGGTCACAGATACGCAGTATTTT.

This clonotype has a count of ten or more. The chain couples TRBV19 to TRBJ2-2; TRBD1 agrees at 10 bases. V gave up 10 bases and J gave up 2 bases; unmatched junction bases: 28. The CDR3 consists of 22 residues. Germline-derived CDR1 and CDR2 are LNHDA and SQIVND (reference sequence). This CDR3 is CATRGPDRGRDFRMPNTGELFF. For the CDR3, the DNA is TGTGCCACTCGAGGGCCCGACAGGGGGCGCGACTTTAGAATGCCCAACACCGGGGAGCTGTTTTTT. The full variable domain, rest sourced from reference TRBV19 and TRBJ2-2, is DGGITQSPKYLFRKEGQNVTLSCEQNLNHDAMYWYRQDPGQGLRLIYYSQIVNDFQKGDIAEGYSVSREKKESFPLTVTSAQKNPTAFYLCATRGPDRGRDFRMPNTGELFFGEGSRLTVL.

Regarding this clonotype: Just one base apart from a much larger clone, this may be a read error. The genes are TRBV6-1 and TRBJ1-2, with 8 bases matching TRBD1. Germline V lookup: CDR1 MNHNS, CDR2 SASEGT. This CDR3 is built from 16 residues. DNA of the CDR3: TGTGCCAGCAGTGAAGCGTTTGGCAGGGGGCAATATGGCCACACCTTC. It specifies CASSEAFGRGQYGHTF.

This clonotype has at least ten counts. The chain is built from TRBV28 and TRBJ1-5; no clear D gene. This CDR3 is built from 11 residues. Per germline, CDR1 MDHEN and CDR2 SYDVKM. V lost 2 bases and J lost 7, with 3 bases in between. The CDR3, as DNA: TGTGCCAGCAGTTTAGAACAGCCCCAGCATTTT. Residues: CASSLEQPQHF.

This clonotype was observed a single time. The V gene is TRBV6-4, the J gene TRBJ2-7, with 8 bases lining up with TRBD1. The germline V gene has CDR1 MRHNA and CDR2 SNTAGT. The CDR3 contains 17 residues. Trimming removed 2 bases from V and 4 bases from J; junction bases left unmatched: 13. The CDR3 is CASSDLRTGRNGYEQYF. The DNA of the CDR3 is TGTGCCAGCAGTGACCTCCGGACAGGGAGAAATGGATACGAGCAGTACTTC.

At least ten counts were recorded for this clonotype. The CDR3 DNA sequence: TGTGCCAGTAGCGGAAGACAGGGTATTCAGCCCCAGCATTTT. Translating gives CASSGRQGIQPQHF. The chain links TRBV19 to TRBJ1-5; 7 bases map to TRBD1. The CDR3 is 14 amino acids. V shed 6 bases, J shed 6 bases, and the junction held 8 bases outside the gene matches. Germline CDR1 LNHDA, CDR2 SQIVND (reference sequence).

V gene TRBV9 combines with J gene TRBJ2-6; no clear D gene. This CDR3 is 13 amino acids long. CDR1 and CDR2 (germline): SGDLS, YYNGEE. The ends were cut back, 2 bases at V and 4 bases at J, with 4 bases in the middle. CDR3 loop: CASSVGGANVLTF. The CDR3 bases are TGTGCCAGCAGCGTGGGGGGGGCCAACGTCCTGACTTTC.

This clonotype was detected many times. V and J are TRBV11-2 and TRBJ1-1; no clear D gene. Trimming cost V 2 bases and J 9 bases, with 13 bases left between them. The CDR3 is made up of 13 amino acids. Germline assignment: CDR1 SGHAT and CDR2 FQNNGV. The CDR3 loop reads CASSLPTDSKAFF. The CDR3 DNA sequence: TGTGCCAGCAGCTTACCTACGGACTCAAAAGCTTTCTTT.

This clonotype came up many times. The rearrangement uses TRBV12-3 or TRBV12-4 and TRBJ2-7; 9 nucleotides align to TRBD2. The CDR3 extends over 14 amino acids. The V and J ends lost 7 bases and 6 bases, in that order; junction bases with no gene match: 10. CDR3 DNA sequence: TGTGCCAGCATTTCCGGGACTAGCAAGGGCGAGCAGTACTTC. Protein product: CASISGTSKGEQYF.

This clonotype was recorded many times. The chain recombines TRBV7-8 with TRBJ1-5, with TRBD1 matching 8 bases. With V trimmed by 5 bases and J by 2 bases, 5 bases remained unmatched. The CDR3 is 15 amino acids. Per germline, CDR1 SGHVS and CDR2 FQNEAQ. The CDR3 here is CASSPDRARNQPQHF. The DNA of the CDR3 is TGTGCCAGCAGCCCGGACAGGGCCCGCAATCAGCCCCAGCATTTT.